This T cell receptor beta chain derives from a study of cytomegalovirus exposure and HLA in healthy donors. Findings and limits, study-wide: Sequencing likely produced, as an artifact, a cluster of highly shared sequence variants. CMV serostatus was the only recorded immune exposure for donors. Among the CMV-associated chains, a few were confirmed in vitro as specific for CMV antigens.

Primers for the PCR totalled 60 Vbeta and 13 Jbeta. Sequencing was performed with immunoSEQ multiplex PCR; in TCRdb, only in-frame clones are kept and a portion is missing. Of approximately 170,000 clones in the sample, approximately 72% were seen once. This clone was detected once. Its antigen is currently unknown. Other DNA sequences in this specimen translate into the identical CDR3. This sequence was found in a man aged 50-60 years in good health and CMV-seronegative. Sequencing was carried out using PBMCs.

The CDR3 is CASTVGGTEAFF. The CDR3 coding sequence is TGTGCCAGCACCGTCGGGGGGACTGAAGCTTTCTTT. The chain combines TRBV7-8 with TRBJ1-1; possibly TRBD1 for D (5 bases). CDR1 SGHVS and CDR2 FQNEAQ come from the germline V gene. Trimming took 7 bases from V and 5 from J, leaving 11 bases between them. This CDR3 has 12 amino acids.